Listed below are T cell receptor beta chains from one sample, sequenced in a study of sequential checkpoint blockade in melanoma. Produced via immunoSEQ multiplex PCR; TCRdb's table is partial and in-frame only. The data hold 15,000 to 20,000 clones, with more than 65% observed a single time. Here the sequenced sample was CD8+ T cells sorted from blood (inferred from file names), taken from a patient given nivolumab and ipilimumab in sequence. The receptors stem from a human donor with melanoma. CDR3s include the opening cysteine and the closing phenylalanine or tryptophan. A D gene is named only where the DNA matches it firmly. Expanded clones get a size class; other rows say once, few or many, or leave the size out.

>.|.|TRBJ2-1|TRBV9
TGTGCCAGCAGCGCCCCTTCCGGGGGGCCGCGAAGGGGTGAGCAGTTCTTC
CASSAPSGGPRRGEQFF
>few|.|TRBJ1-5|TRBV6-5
TGTGCCAGCAGATACAAACAGGGAACCAATCAGCCCCAGCATTTT
CASRYKQGTNQPQHF
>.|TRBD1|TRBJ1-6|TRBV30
TGTGCCTGGAGTGGGGGCAGGGACAGCAGAAATTCACCCCTCCACTTT
CAWSGGRDSRNSPLHF
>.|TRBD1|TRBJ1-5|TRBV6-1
TGTGCCAGCGGTAGACAGGGCCTCAATCAGCCCCAGCATTTT
CASGRQGLNQPQHF
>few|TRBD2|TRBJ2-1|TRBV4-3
TGCGCCAGCAGCCAGGGCTCGGGGGAGGGAAATGAGCAGTTCTTC
CASSQGSGEGNEQFF
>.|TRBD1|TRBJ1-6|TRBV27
TGTGCCAGCAGTTTATCTTGGACAGGGGCTTCACCCCTCCACTTT
CASSLSWTGASPLHF
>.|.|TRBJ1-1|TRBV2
TGTGCCAGCGTTATCCTCACTGAAGCTTTCTTT
CASVILTEAFF
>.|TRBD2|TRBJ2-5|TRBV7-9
TGTGCCAGCAGCTTGGGACTAGCAAAAGAGACCCAGTACTTC
CASSLGLAKETQYF
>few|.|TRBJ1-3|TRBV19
TGTGCCAGTAGTATGTTCCGGGGCTCTGGAAACACCATATATTTT
CASSMFRGSGNTIYF
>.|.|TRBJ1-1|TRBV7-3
TGTGCCAGCAGCCAGAACACTGAAGCTTTCTTT
CASSQNTEAFF
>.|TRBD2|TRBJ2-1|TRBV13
TGTGCCAGCAGCCAACTAGCGGGGGGGTACAATGAGCAGTTCTTC
CASSQLAGGYNEQFF
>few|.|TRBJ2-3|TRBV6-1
TGTGCCATTGGCCTTGACTCCACAGATACGCAGTATTTT
CAIGLDSTDTQYF
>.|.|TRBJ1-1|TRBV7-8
TGTGCCAGCAGCCCCCCAACAGGCATGAACACTGAAGCTTTCTTT
CASSPPTGMNTEAFF
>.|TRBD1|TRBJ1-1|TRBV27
TGTGCCAGCAGGCGACAGGGGAACACTGAAGCTTTCTTT
CASRRQGNTEAFF